The clone carrying this T cell receptor (beta chain) was counted ten times or more. Via MiXCR, TCRdb re-called the 5' RACE reads, giving one row per CDR3 protein. The table shows 25,000 to 30,000 distinct CDR3 sequences, with more than 4% occurring only once. The germline V gene has CDR1 SGHTA and CDR2 FQGTGA. J gave up 5 bases and V 2 bases, and 6 bases lay outside the gene matches. The length of the CDR3 is 15 residues. The data were obtained in a study of early T cells in non-severe SARS-CoV-2 infection. Whole-study context: Sequencing of unsorted whole blood was done on bulk RNA, leaving chains unpaired.

The sequence came from an adult who was a healthcare worker with PCR-confirmed SARS-CoV-2 infection or an uninfected control (not recorded which). The V and J genes are TRBV7-3 and TRBJ2-1; TRBD2 agrees at 7 bases. Sequenced: whole blood. The CDR3 reads CASSLRLADNNEQFF. The CDR3 DNA reads as TGTGCCAGCAGCTTACGTCTAGCGGACAACAATGAGCAGTTCTTC. Based on the CDR3 plus reference TRBV7-3 and TRBJ2-1, the full variable domain is GAGVSQTPSNKVTEKGKYVELRCDPISGHTALYWYRQSLGQGPEFLIYFQGTGAADDSGLPNDRFFAVRPEGSVSTLKIQRTERGDSAVYLCASSLRLADNNEQFFGPGTRLTVL.